These T cell receptor beta chains were read from a single sample in a study of cytomegalovirus exposure and HLA in healthy donors. TCRdb's table, derived via immunoSEQ multiplex PCR, lists solely in-frame clones and lacks some. The table shows fewer than 200,000 clones, with roughly 70% occurring only once. Sequencing used PBMCs. The receptors were gathered from a girl aged 10 to 17 in good health and CMV-seronegative. CDR3s include the opening cysteine and the closing phenylalanine or tryptophan. D genes are given only for firm matches. Size is omitted from some rows. Given values are once, few, many or a class for expanded clones.

>-|TRBV5-1|-|TRBJ2-1
TGCGCCAGCAGCTTAGGTCGGGCCTACAATGAGCAGTTCTTC
CASSLGRAYNEQFF
>-|TRBV5-1|-|TRBJ1-2
TGCGCCAGCAGCCAATCTTGGACAGACGGCTACACCTTC
CASSQSWTDGYTF
>-|TRBV6-5|-|TRBJ2-2
TGTGCCAGCAGTTTTGGGTTACAGGGAGTCGGGGAGCTGTTTTTT
CASSFGLQGVGELFF
>-|TRBV30|-|TRBJ1-2
TGTGCCTGGAGATTGAGTCTATCGGTAACAGGGTATGGCTACACCTTC
CAWRLSLSVTGYGYTF
>-|TRBV2|few|TRBJ1-1
TGTGCCAGCAGTGAAGTAGGGAGGGACACTGAAGCTTTCTTT
CASSEVGRDTEAFF
>-|TRBV29-1|-|TRBJ1-2
TGCAGCGTTGAAGGGACAGCGCCTAACTATGGCTACACCTTC
CSVEGTAPNYGYTF
>-|TRBV5-1|-|TRBJ1-2
TGCGCCAGCAGCTTGTCCGCAGGCCCCTATGGCTACACCTTC
CASSLSAGPYGYTF
>-|TRBV4-1|-|TRBJ2-7
TGCGCCAGCAGCCAAGATGGAGGATCCTACGAGCAGTACTTC
CASSQDGGSYEQYF
>TRBD1|TRBV7-2|-|TRBJ1-2
TGTGCCAGCAGCTTGGGACAGGGGGCACGTGGCTACACCTTC
CASSLGQGARGYTF
>-|TRBV2|-|TRBJ2-7
TGTGCCAGCGGATACCGGGGTTCCTACGAGCAGTACTTC
CASGYRGSYEQYF
>TRBD1|TRBV4-1|few|TRBJ1-1
TGCGCCAGCAGCCTTGGACAGGGTTGGACTGAAGCTTTCTTT
CASSLGQGWTEAFF
>TRBD2|TRBV18|few|TRBJ2-7
TGTGCCAGCTCACCGAGCGGGGGGGTCGGTTACGAGCAGTACTTC
CASSPSGGVGYEQYF
>TRBD1|TRBV7-9|-|TRBJ1-2
TGTGCCAGCAGCCAGGCGGGACAGGGACCAAAGAACTATGGCTACACCTTC
CASSQAGQGPKNYGYTF
>TRBD1|TRBV5-6|few|TRBJ1-5
TGTGCCAGCAGCACCGGGACAGGGAAAAGGCAGCCCCAGCATTTT
CASSTGTGKRQPQHF
>-|TRBV10-3|once|TRBJ2-7
TGTGCCATCAGTGAAGGGGACGAGCAGTACTTC
CAISEGDEQYF
>TRBD1|TRBV25-1|-|TRBJ2-5
TGTGCCAGCAGTGAGCAGGACAGGGAAGAGACCCAGTACTTC
CASSEQDREETQYF
>TRBD1|TRBV5-1|-|TRBJ2-7
TGCGCCAGCAGCTTGCCCTTGACGGGACAGGGGGCAAGGGAGCAGTACTTC
CASSLPLTGQGAREQYF
>TRBD1|TRBV29-1|-|TRBJ2-3
TGCAGCGCGGGACAGGGGTTCACAGATACGCAGTATTTT
CSAGQGFTDTQYF
>-|TRBV18|few|TRBJ2-7
TGTGCCAGCTCACCAAGTAGGAGAACCTACGAGCAGTACTTC
CASSPSRRTYEQYF
>-|TRBV6-5|-|TRBJ1-1
TGTGCCAGCAGTTACCAAAATGTCCAGGGGGAAGCTTTCTTT
CASSYQNVQGEAFF
>-|TRBV5-1|-|TRBJ2-5
TGCGCCAGCAGCCCGAGCGCCGGACAAGAGACCCAGTACTTC
CASSPSAGQETQYF
>TRBD1|TRBV5-1|-|TRBJ2-7
TGCGCCAGCAGCGGGGGACAGACCTACGAGCAGTACTTC
CASSGGQTYEQYF
>TRBD1|TRBV27|-|TRBJ1-1
TGTGCCACCCACCGGGACAGGGGGATAACTGAAGCTTTCTTT
CATHRDRGITEAFF
>-|TRBV2|once|TRBJ1-6
TGTGCCAGCAGTGGGAACGAGGAGAGCTCCTATAATTCACCCCTCCACTTT
CASSGNEESSYNSPLHF
>-|TRBV15|few|TRBJ1-1
TGTGCCACCAGCAGAGCATTAACAGGCAACACTGAAGCTTTCTTT
CATSRALTGNTEAFF
>-|TRBV20-1|-|TRBJ2-3
TGCAGTGGCGGCGCCGCAGATACGCAGTATTTT
CSGGAADTQYF
>-|TRBV5-6|-|TRBJ2-3
TGTGCCAGCAGCTTGGCTGGCACACCGAGGGATACGCAGTATTTT
CASSLAGTPRDTQYF
>-|TRBV5-6|-|TRBJ1-5
TGTGCCAGCGGCATCGGGGGGCGGAATCAGCCCCAGCATTTT
CASGIGGRNQPQHF
>TRBD1|TRBV19|-|TRBJ2-7
TGTGCCAGTAGTCGACAGGGCCCCTACGAGCAGTACTTC
CASSRQGPYEQYF
>-|TRBV14|-|TRBJ2-7
TGTGCCAGCAGCCAAGAGAAGGGGTTACCCTACGAGCAGTACTTC
CASSQEKGLPYEQYF
>-|TRBV13|-|TRBJ2-7
TGTGCCAGCAGCCCAGGGGCTTCCTACGAGCAGTACTTC
CASSPGASYEQYF
>-|TRBV30|-|TRBJ1-2
TGTGCCTGGAGTGTTGCACAGGGCCAGGTGGTGGGCTACACCTTC
CAWSVAQGQVVGYTF
>-|TRBV27|-|TRBJ1-2
TGTGCCAGCAGTTTCACCCTCGGGGAGTACTATGGCTACACCTTC
CASSFTLGEYYGYTF
>-|TRBV11-2|-|TRBJ2-7
TGTGCCAGCAGCTTAGATAACTCCTACGAGCAGTACTTC
CASSLDNSYEQYF
>-|TRBV30|few|TRBJ1-4
TGTGCCTGGAGCCCCCAGGGTGGCGAAAAACTGTTTTTT
CAWSPQGGEKLFF
>-|TRBV18|-|TRBJ1-1
TGTGCCAGCTCACCCCCGGCTTTAGCGGTGAACACTGAAGCTTTCTTT
CASSPPALAVNTEAFF
>-|TRBV5-1|-|TRBJ2-3
TGCGCCAGCAGCTTGGGGACAGCCAGCACAGATACGCAGTATTTT
CASSLGTASTDTQYF
>-|TRBV6-5|few|TRBJ1-1
TGTGCCAGCACACGGGGGGGCAATGGTGACACTGAAGCTTTCTTT
CASTRGGNGDTEAFF
>TRBD1|TRBV7-8|-|TRBJ1-2
TGTGCCAGCAGCTTAGGAGCTGAGGACAGGGTGGACTATGGCTACACCTTC
CASSLGAEDRVDYGYTF
>TRBD1|TRBV18|-|TRBJ2-6
TGTGCCAGCTCACCACTCCACCGGGACAGGGTAACGAGTGGGGCCAACGTCCTGACTTTC
CASSPLHRDRVTSGANVLTF
>TRBD1|TRBV6-1|-|TRBJ1-1
TGTGCCAGCAGGACGGGACAGGGGGCGGCTGAAGCTTTCTTT
CASRTGQGAAEAFF
>-|TRBV6-5|few|TRBJ1-1
TGTGCCAGCAGTTACGTAATAGAGGGCACTGAAGCTTTCTTT
CASSYVIEGTEAFF
>TRBD1|TRBV2|once|TRBJ1-2
TGTGCCAGCAGTGAGACGGGACAGGCTAACTATGGCTACACCTTC
CASSETGQANYGYTF
>TRBD1|TRBV7-8|-|TRBJ1-5
TGTGCCAGCAGCGGGACGGACAGGGTGAATCAGCCCCAGCATTTT
CASSGTDRVNQPQHF
>TRBD1|TRBV5-1|once|TRBJ1-5
TGCGCCAGCAGCCGAACAACAGGGGATGCCCAGCCCCAGCATTTT
CASSRTTGDAQPQHF
>-|TRBV7-9|few|TRBJ1-2
TGTGCCAGCAGCTTAGGAGATGGCTACACCTTC
CASSLGDGYTF
>TRBD2|TRBV6-4|-|TRBJ2-1
TGTGCCAGCAGCGGGAGTAGCGGGGGGGATTACAATGAGCAGTTCTTC
CASSGSSGGDYNEQFF
>TRBD2|TRBV7-2|-|TRBJ2-1
TGTGCCAGCAAACTTAGCGGGGGGAACAATGAGCAGTTCTTC
CASKLSGGNNEQFF
>TRBD2|TRBV5-8|few|TRBJ2-1
TGTGCCAGCAACCGCGACTTACGGGGGGACAATGAGCAGTTCTTC
CASNRDLRGDNEQFF
>-|TRBV2|-|TRBJ2-1
TGTGCCAGCAGTGAAACCGGGGAGCAGTTCTTC
CASSETGEQFF